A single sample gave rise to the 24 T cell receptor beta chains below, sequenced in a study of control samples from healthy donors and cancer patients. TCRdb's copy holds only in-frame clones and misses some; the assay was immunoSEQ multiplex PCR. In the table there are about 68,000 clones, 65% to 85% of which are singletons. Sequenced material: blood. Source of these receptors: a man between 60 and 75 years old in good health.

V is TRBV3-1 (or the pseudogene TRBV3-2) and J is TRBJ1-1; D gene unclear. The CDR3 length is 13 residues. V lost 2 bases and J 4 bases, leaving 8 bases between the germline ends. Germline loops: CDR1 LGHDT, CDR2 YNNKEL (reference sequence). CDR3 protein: CASSQFPGTEAFF. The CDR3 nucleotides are TGTGCCAGCAGCCAATTTCCGGGCACTGAAGCTTTCTTT.

CDR3 nucleotides: TGTGCCAGCAGTTTATCCGGGGCTAGTGGAGAGACCCAGTACTTC. As protein: CASSLSGASGETQYF. The chain combines TRBV28 with TRBJ2-5; D tentatively reads TRBD1 or TRBD2 (5 bases each). The CDR3 runs to 15 residues. Between the trimmed V and J ends, which lost 1 base and 4 bases, there was a span of 13 bases. Germline V gene data show CDR1 as MDHEN and CDR2 as SYDVKM.

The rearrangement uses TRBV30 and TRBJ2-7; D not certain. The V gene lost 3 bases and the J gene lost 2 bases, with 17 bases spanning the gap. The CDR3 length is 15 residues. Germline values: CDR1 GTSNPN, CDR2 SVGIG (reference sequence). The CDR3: CAWRPLLDLPYEQYF. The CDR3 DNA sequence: TGTGCCTGGAGGCCACTTCTCGACCTCCCCTACGAGCAGTACTTC.

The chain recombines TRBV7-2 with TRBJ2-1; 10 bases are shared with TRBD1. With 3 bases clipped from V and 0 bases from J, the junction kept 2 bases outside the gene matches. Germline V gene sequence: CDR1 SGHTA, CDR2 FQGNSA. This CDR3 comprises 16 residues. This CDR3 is CASSLRDRGSYNEQFF. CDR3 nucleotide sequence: TGTGCCAGCAGCTTGCGGGACAGGGGCTCCTACAATGAGCAGTTCTTC.

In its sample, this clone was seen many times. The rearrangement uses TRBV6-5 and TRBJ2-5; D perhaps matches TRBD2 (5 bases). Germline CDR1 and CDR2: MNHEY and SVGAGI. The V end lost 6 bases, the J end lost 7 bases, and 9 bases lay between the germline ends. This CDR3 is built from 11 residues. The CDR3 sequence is CASRTRGTQYF. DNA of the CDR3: TGTGCCAGCAGGACTCGGGGGACCCAGTACTTC.

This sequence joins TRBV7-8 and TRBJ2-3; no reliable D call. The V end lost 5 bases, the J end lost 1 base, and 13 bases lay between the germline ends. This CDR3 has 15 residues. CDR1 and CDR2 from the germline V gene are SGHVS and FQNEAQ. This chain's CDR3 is CASSLIGRGTDTQYF. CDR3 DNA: TGTGCCAGCAGCCTGATAGGACGGGGCACAGATACGCAGTATTTT.

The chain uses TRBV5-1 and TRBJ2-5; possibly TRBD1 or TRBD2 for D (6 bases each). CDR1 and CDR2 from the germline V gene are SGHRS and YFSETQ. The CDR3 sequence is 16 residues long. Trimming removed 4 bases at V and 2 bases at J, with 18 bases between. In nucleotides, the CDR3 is TGCGCCAGCAGCCTGGCGAACCGGGGGCCGCAAGAGACCCAGTACTTC. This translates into CASSLANRGPQETQYF.

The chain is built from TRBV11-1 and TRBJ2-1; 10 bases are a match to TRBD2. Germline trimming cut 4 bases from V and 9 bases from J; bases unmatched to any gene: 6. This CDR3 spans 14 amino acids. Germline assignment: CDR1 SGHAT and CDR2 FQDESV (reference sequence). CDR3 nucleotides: TGTGCCAGCAGCTCACCGGGACTAGCGTCTGAGCAGTTCTTC. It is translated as CASSSPGLASEQFF.

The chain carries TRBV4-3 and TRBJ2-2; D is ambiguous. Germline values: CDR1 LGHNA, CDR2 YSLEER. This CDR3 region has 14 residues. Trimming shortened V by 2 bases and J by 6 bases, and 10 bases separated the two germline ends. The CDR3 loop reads CASSQQTHSGELFF. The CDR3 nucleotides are TGCGCCAGCAGCCAACAGACCCATTCCGGGGAGCTGTTTTTT.

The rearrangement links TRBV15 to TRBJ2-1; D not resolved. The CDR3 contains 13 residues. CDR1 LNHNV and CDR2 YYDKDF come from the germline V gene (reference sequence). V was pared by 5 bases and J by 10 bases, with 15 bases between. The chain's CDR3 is CATSYPLVGEQFF. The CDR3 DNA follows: TGTGCCACCAGCTACCCCTTAGTCGGGGAGCAGTTCTTC.

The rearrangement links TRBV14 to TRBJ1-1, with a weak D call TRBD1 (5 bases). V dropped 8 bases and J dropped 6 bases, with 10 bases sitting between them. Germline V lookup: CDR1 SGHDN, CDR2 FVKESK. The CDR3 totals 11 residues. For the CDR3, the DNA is TGTGCCAGCGGGGGGTGGGCTGAAGCTTTCTTT. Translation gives CASGGWAEAFF. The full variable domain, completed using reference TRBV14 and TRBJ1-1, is EAGVTQFPSHSVIEKGQTVTLRCDPISGHDNLYWYRRVMGKEIKFLLHFVKESKQDESGMPNNRFLAERTGGTYSTLKVQPAELEDSGVYFCASGGWAEAFFGQGTRLTVV.

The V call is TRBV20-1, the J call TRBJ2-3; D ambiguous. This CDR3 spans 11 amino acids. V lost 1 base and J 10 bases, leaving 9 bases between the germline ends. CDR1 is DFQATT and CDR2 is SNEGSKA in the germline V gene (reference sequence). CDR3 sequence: CSARAGLPQYF. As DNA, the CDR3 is TGCAGTGCTAGAGCTGGCCTCCCGCAGTATTTT.

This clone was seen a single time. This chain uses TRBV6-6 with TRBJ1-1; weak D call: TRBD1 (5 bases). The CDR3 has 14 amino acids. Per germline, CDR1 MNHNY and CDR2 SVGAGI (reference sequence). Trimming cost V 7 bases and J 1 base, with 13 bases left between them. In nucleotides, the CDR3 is TGTGCCAGCATTATGACAGACTGGAACACTGAAGCTTTCTTT. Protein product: CASIMTDWNTEAFF.

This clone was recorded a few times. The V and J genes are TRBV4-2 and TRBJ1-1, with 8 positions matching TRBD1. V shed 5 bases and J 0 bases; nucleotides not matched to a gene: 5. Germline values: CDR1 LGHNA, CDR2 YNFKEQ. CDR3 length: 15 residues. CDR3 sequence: CASSYGQGMNTEAFF. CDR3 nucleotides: TGTGCCAGCAGCTATGGACAGGGTATGAACACTGAAGCTTTCTTT.

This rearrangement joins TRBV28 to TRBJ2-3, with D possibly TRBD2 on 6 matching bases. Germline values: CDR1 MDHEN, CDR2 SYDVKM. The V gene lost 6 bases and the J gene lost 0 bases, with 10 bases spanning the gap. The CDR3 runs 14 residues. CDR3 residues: CASRPSASTDTQYF. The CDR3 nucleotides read TGTGCCAGCAGGCCTAGCGCTAGCACAGATACGCAGTATTTT. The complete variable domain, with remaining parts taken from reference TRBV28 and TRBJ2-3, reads DVKVTQSSRYLVKRTGEKVFLECVQDMDHENMFWYRQDPGLGLRLIYFSYDVKMKEKGDIPEGYSVSREKKERFSLILESASTNQTSMYLCASRPSASTDTQYFGPGTRLTVL.

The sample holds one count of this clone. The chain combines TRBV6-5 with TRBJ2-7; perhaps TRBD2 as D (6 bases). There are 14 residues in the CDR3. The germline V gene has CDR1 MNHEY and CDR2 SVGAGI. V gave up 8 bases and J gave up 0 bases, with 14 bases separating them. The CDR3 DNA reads TGTGCCAGCGGGGGAGGTTGGGCCTCCTACGAGCAGTACTTC. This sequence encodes CASGGGWASYEQYF.

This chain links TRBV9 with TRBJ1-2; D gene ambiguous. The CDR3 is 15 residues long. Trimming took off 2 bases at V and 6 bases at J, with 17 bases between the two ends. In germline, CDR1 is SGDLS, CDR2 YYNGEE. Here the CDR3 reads CASSVAPGYFDGYTF. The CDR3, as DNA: TGTGCCAGCAGCGTGGCCCCCGGGTATTTTGATGGCTACACCTTC.

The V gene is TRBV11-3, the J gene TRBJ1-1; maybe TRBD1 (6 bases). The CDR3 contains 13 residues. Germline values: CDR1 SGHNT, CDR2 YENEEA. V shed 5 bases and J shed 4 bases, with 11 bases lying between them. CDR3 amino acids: CASSNSGATEAFF. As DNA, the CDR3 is TGTGCCAGCAGCAATTCAGGGGCCACTGAAGCTTTCTTT. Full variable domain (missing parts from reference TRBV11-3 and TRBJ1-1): EAGVVQSPRYKIIEKKQPVAFWCNPISGHNTLYWYLQNLGQGPELLIRYENEEAVDDSQLPKDRFSAERLKGVDSTLKIQPAELGDSAVYLCASSNSGATEAFFGQGTRLTVV.

The CDR3: CATSDSGGGYNEQFF. The CDR3 DNA reads as TGTGCCACCAGTGATAGCGGAGGGGGGTACAATGAGCAGTTCTTC. The V gene is TRBV24-1, the J gene TRBJ2-1, with D perhaps given as TRBD1 or TRBD2 (6 bases each). Trimming pared 3 bases from V and 4 bases from J, leaving 12 bases between. The CDR3 runs to 15 residues. Per the germline V gene, CDR1 is KGHDR and CDR2 is SFDVKD.

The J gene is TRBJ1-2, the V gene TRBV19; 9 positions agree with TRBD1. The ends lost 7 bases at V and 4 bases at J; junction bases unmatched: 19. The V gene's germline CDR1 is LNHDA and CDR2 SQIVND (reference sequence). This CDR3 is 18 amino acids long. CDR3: CASKPPSGTGSGCYGYTF. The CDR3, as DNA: TGTGCCAGTAAACCTCCTTCCGGGACAGGGTCCGGATGCTATGGCTACACCTTC. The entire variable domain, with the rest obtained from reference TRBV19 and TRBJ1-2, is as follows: DGGITQSPKYLFRKEGQNVTLSCEQNLNHDAMYWYRQDPGQGLRLIYYSQIVNDFQKGDIAEGYSVSREKKESFPLTVTSAQKNPTAFYLCASKPPSGTGSGCYGYTFGSGTRLTVV.

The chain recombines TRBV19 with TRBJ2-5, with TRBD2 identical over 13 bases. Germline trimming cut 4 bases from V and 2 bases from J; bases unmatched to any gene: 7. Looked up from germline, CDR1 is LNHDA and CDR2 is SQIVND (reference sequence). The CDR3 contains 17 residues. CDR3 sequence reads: CASSRGLAGKGQETQYF. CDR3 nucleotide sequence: TGTGCCAGTAGTAGGGGACTAGCGGGAAAGGGGCAAGAGACCCAGTACTTC.

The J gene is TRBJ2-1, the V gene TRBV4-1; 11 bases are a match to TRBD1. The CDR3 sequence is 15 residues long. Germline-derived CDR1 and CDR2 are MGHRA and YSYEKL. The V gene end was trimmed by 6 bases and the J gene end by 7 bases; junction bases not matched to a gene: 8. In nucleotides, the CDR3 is TGCGCCAGCAGTCTGGACAGGGGGCGTAGGAATGAGCAGTTCTTC. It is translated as CASSLDRGRRNEQFF.

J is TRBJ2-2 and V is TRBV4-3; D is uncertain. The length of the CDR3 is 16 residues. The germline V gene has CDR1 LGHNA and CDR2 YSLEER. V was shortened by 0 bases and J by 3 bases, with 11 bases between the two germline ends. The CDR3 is CASSQDRDWDTGELFF. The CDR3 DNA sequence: TGCGCCAGCAGCCAAGATCGCGATTGGGACACCGGGGAGCTGTTTTTT.

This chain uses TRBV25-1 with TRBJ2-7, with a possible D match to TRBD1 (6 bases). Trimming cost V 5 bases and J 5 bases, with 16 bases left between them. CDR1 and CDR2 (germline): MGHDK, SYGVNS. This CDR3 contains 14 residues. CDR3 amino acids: CASSTRPWTDEQYF. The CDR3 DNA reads TGTGCCAGCAGTACCCGTCCCTGGACAGACGAGCAGTACTTC.